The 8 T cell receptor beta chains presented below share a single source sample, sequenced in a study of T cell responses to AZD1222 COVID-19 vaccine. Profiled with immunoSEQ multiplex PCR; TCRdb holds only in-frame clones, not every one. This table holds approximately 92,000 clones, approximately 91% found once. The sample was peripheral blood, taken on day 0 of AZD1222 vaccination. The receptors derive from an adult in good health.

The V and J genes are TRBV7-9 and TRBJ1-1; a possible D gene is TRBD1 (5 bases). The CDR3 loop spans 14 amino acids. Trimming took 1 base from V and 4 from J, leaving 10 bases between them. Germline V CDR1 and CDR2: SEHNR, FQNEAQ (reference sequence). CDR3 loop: CASSLVAGSTEAFF. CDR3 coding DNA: TGTGCCAGCAGCTTAGTTGCAGGGAGCACTGAAGCTTTCTTT.

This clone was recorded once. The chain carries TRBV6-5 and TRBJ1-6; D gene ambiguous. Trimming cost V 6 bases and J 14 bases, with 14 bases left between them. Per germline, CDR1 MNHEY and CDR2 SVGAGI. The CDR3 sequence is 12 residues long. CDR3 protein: CASRDRRRALHF. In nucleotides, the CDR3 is TGTGCCAGCAGGGACCGCCGGAGGGCCCTCCACTTT.

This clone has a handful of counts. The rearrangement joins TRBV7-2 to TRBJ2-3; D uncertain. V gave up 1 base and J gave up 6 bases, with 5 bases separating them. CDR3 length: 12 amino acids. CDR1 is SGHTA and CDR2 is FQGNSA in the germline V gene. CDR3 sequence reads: CASSLVEDTQYF. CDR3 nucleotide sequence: TGTGCCAGCAGCTTAGTAGAGGATACGCAGTATTTT.

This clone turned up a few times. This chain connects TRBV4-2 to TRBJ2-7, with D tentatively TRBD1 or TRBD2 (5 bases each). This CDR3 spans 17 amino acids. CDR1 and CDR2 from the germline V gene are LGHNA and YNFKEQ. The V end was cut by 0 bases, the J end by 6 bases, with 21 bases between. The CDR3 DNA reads TGTGCCAGCAGCCAAGACGGGGCGACTATGGGAACTTCCGAGCAGTACTTC. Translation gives CASSQDGATMGTSEQYF.

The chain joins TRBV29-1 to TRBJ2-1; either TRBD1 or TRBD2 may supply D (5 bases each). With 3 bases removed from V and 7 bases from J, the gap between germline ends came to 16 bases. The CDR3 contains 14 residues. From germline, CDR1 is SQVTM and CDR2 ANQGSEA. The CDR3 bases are TGCAGCGTTGATTATTATGGTGGGGGAAATGAGCAGTTCTTC. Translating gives CSVDYYGGGNEQFF.

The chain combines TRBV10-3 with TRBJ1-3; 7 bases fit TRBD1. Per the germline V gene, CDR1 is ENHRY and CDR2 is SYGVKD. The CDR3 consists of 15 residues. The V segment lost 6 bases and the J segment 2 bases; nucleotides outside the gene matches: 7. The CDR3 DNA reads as TGTGCCATCAGGGAGACAGGGCCTACTGGAAACACCATATATTTT. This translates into CAIRETGPTGNTIYF.

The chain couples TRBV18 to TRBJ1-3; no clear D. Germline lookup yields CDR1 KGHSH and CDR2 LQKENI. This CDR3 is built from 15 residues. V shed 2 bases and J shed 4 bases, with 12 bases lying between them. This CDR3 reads CASSPTEGWGNTIYF. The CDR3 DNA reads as TGTGCCAGCTCACCAACAGAGGGTTGGGGAAACACCATATATTTT.

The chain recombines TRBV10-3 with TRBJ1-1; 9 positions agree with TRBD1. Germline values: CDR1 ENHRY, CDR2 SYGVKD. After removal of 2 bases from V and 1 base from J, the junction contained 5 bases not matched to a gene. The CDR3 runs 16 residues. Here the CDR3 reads CAISEGQGNGNTEAFF. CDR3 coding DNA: TGTGCCATCAGTGAGGGACAGGGGAACGGGAACACTGAAGCTTTCTTT.